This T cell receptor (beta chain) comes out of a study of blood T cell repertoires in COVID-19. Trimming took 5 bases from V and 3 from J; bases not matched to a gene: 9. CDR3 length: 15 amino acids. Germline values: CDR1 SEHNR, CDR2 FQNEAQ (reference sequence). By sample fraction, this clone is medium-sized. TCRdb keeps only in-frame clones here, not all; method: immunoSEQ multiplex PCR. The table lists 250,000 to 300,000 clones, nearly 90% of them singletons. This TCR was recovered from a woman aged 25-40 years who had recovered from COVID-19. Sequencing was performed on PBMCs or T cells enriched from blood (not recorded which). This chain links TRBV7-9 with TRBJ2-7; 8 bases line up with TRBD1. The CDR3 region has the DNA TGTGCCAGCAGCCAAAGGACAGGGATAAACTACGAGCAGTACTTC. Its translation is CASSQRTGINYEQYF. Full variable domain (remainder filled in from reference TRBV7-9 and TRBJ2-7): DTGVSQNPRHKITKRGQNVTFRCDPISEHNRLYWYRQTLGQGPEFLTYFQNEAQLEKSRLLSDRFSAERPKGSFSTLEIQRTEQGDSAMYLCASSQRTGINYEQYFGPGTRLTVT.